The 24 T cell receptor beta chains below come from one sample, sequenced in a study of blood T cell repertoires in COVID-19. Some clones are missing from TCRdb's copy, which holds only in-frame ones; the method was immunoSEQ multiplex PCR. This table holds 400,000 or so clones, roughly 90% found once. Sequencing input: peripheral blood. The receptors originated from a man aged 18 to 29 with COVID-19, enrolled during active disease.

The chain has TRBV10-3 and TRBJ1-6; D remains unclear. The CDR3 is made up of 19 amino acids. CDR1 ENHRY and CDR2 SYGVKD come from the germline V gene. Trimming stripped 3 bases from V and 0 bases from J, with 18 bases between. The CDR3 sequence is CAISDPLSPTSSYNSPLHF. CDR3 DNA: TGTGCCATCAGTGACCCCTTAAGTCCGACAAGCTCCTATAATTCACCCCTCCACTTT.

This chain connects TRBV19 to TRBJ1-5, with 7 nucleotides matching TRBD1. The germline gives CDR1 LNHDA, CDR2 SQIVND (reference sequence). The CDR3 contains 14 residues. The junction had 5 bases not matched to a gene; V was cut back by 4 bases and J by 5 bases. CDR3 nucleotide sequence: TGTGCCAGTAGTACGCCGACAGGGCATCAGCCCCAGCATTTT. Protein: CASSTPTGHQPQHF.

This clone was seen once. V is TRBV7-6 and J is TRBJ2-5, with TRBD2 matching over 10 bases. J gave up 3 bases and V 1 base, and 11 bases lay outside the gene matches. The CDR3 runs 18 residues. The germline CDR1 and CDR2 sequences are SGHVS and FNYEAQ. The CDR3 spells CASSLVSLAGGSKETQYF. CDR3 DNA sequence: TGTGCCAGCAGCTTAGTTTCGTTAGCGGGGGGTTCTAAAGAGACCCAGTACTTC.

The CDR3 region is CASSYDSTYMNTEAFF. The CDR3 region has the DNA TGTGCCAGCAGTTACGACAGTACCTACATGAACACTGAAGCTTTCTTT. The genes are TRBV6-5 and TRBJ1-1; D may be TRBD1 (5 bases). V dropped 2 bases and J dropped 0 bases, with 13 bases sitting between them. Germline V CDR1 and CDR2: MNHEY, SVGAGI. This CDR3 has 16 residues.

The chain links TRBV18 to TRBJ2-7; TRBD1 might be the D (5 bases). V lost 0 bases to trimming and J lost 0 bases, with 9 bases between them. This CDR3 comprises 15 residues. Germline CDR1 reads KGHSH; CDR2 reads LQKENI. The CDR3 is CASSPPSRASYEQYF. The CDR3 DNA reads TGTGCCAGCTCACCACCGAGCAGGGCCTCCTACGAGCAGTACTTC.

The chain links TRBV12-3 or TRBV12-4 to TRBJ1-1; TRBD1 aligns across 9 bases. Trimming removed 7 bases from V and 5 bases from J; junction bases left unmatched: 5. There are 13 residues in the CDR3. The DNA for the CDR3 is TGTGCCAGCATATGGGACAGGGTTACTGAAGCTTTCTTT. It encodes CASIWDRVTEAFF.

The chain couples TRBV19 to TRBJ2-2; D might be TRBD2 (6 bases). Germline CDR1 reads LNHDA; CDR2 reads SQIVND (reference sequence). This CDR3 comprises 15 residues. With 3 bases removed from V and 5 bases from J, the gap between germline ends came to 13 bases. CDR3 DNA: TGTGCCAGTAGTATTCGGCAGGGAGGTACCGGGGAGCTGTTTTTT. Amino acids: CASSIRQGGTGELFF.

V gene TRBV2 combines with J gene TRBJ1-1, with TRBD1 as a possible D gene (5 bases). The germline gives CDR1 SNHLY, CDR2 FYNNEI. The length of the CDR3 is 14 residues. The V and J ends lost 8 bases and 3 bases respectively, with 16 bases between them. Here the CDR3 reads CASDPTGLDTEAFF. DNA of the CDR3: TGTGCCAGCGACCCAACAGGTTTGGACACTGAAGCTTTCTTT.

The rearrangement joins TRBV9 to TRBJ2-5; possibly TRBD1 for D (6 bases). This CDR3 is 15 amino acids long. Trimming removed 5 bases from V and 4 bases from J, with 18 bases in between. CDR1 and CDR2 (germline): SGDLS, YYNGEE. CDR3: CASSFTTGMGETQYF. DNA of the CDR3: TGTGCCAGCAGTTTCACCACAGGGATGGGAGAGACCCAGTACTTC.

V is TRBV10-3 and J is TRBJ2-7; tentative D call: TRBD2 (5 bases). Deletions cut 3 bases from V and 3 bases from J, with 9 bases between. This CDR3 contains 13 residues. In germline, CDR1 is ENHRY, CDR2 SYGVKD. The chain's CDR3 is CAISEERDYEQYF. In nucleotides, the CDR3 is TGTGCCATCAGTGAAGAGAGGGACTACGAGCAGTACTTC.

Written as DNA, the CDR3 is TGTGCCAGCAGTCCTTCACAAGGCGGTGAGCAGTTCTTC. As protein: CASSPSQGGEQFF. The chain is built from TRBV28 and TRBJ2-1; no clear D. V was cut by 5 bases and J by 9 bases, with 14 bases left in between. Germline V gene sequence: CDR1 MDHEN, CDR2 SYDVKM. The length of the CDR3 is 13 residues.

This sequence joins TRBV10-2 and TRBJ2-2; maybe TRBD2 (5 bases). The V gene's germline CDR1 is WSHSY and CDR2 SAAADI. Trimming pared 7 bases from V and 4 bases from J, leaving 16 bases between. This CDR3 spans 15 amino acids. DNA for the CDR3: TGCGCCAGCACTGGCAAGAGGGCGGGCACCGGGGAGCTGTTTTTT. Protein: CASTGKRAGTGELFF.

The chain has TRBV6-6 and TRBJ2-7, with unresolved D. This CDR3 is 11 amino acids long. CDR1 MNHNY and CDR2 SVGAGI come from the germline V gene (reference sequence). Trimming removed 5 bases at V and 5 bases at J, with 7 bases between. The CDR3 region has the DNA TGTGCCAGCAGTACATTGAACGAGCAGTACTTC. Its protein is CASSTLNEQYF.

This chain links TRBV7-3 with TRBJ2-1, with 11 bases lining up with TRBD1. The germline CDR1 and CDR2 sequences are SGHTA and FQGTGA. The J segment lost 5 bases and the V segment lost 5 bases, leaving 8 bases of the junction unmatched. CDR3 length equals 16 residues. The CDR3 loop is CASSPSGQGVNNEQFF. CDR3 nucleotide sequence: TGTGCCAGCAGCCCTTCGGGACAGGGGGTTAACAATGAGCAGTTCTTC.

The rearrangement uses TRBV7-9 and TRBJ2-1; D call uncertain. Germline values: CDR1 SEHNR, CDR2 FQNEAQ (reference sequence). This CDR3 has 12 residues. V lost 5 bases to trimming and J lost 7 bases, with 9 bases between them. The CDR3 nucleotides are TGTGCCAGCAGCCGCTTCGGGAATGAGCAGTTCTTC. Its protein product is CASSRFGNEQFF.

The chain links TRBV10-1 to TRBJ2-2, with 8 bases identical to TRBD1. Germline assignment: CDR1 WNHNN and CDR2 SYGVQD (reference sequence). Trimming took 9 bases from V and 5 from J; bases not matched to a gene: 11. There are 15 residues in the CDR3. CDR3 nucleotide sequence: TGCGCCAGTGGAACCGGGACAGGTCTTACCGGGGAGCTGTTTTTT. The encoded protein is CASGTGTGLTGELFF.

The CDR3 loop reads CATTPGLGYGYTF. CDR3 DNA sequence: TGTGCCACCACCCCGGGACTGGGCTATGGCTACACCTTC. The rearrangement uses TRBV24-1 and TRBJ1-2; tentatively, D is TRBD1 (5 bases). Between the trimmed V and J ends, which lost 8 bases and 4 bases, there was a span of 13 bases. The CDR3 is 13 amino acids. In germline, CDR1 is KGHDR, CDR2 SFDVKD.

The chain's CDR3 is CATRFSSGRDEQFF. The CDR3 DNA reads TGTGCCACCAGATTCTCTAGCGGGAGGGATGAGCAGTTCTTC. This chain connects TRBV15 to TRBJ2-1, with 12 bases lining up with TRBD2. V trimming: 6 bases; J trimming: 8 bases; junction bases outside the gene matches: 5. The CDR3 totals 14 residues. Per germline, CDR1 LNHNV and CDR2 YYDKDF (reference sequence).

The CDR3 nucleotides read TGTGCCAGCAGCCACCCGGGACTAGCGGGAAACAATGAGCAGTTCTTC. Its protein product is CASSHPGLAGNNEQFF. The chain carries TRBV7-9 and TRBJ2-1, with 13 bases aligning to TRBD2. The CDR3 is made up of 16 amino acids. Germline CDR1 is SEHNR and CDR2 is FQNEAQ (reference sequence). V lost 5 bases, J lost 5 bases, and 6 bases stayed unmatched.

This clone was recorded a few times. The rearrangement links TRBV19 to TRBJ1-5; 8 positions agree with TRBD1. The CDR3 covers 15 residues. CDR1 is LNHDA and CDR2 is SQIVND in the germline V gene (reference sequence). Trimming removed 3 bases from V and 5 bases from J; junction bases left unmatched: 6. The CDR3 nucleotides read TGTGCCAGTAGTATCGTCAGGGGGCGCGATCAGCCCCAGCATTTT. Protein sequence: CASSIVRGRDQPQHF.

The J gene is TRBJ2-3, the V gene TRBV6-4, with a weak D call TRBD2 (6 bases). Germline lookup yields CDR1 MRHNA and CDR2 SNTAGT. There are 13 residues in the CDR3. The V gene lost 4 bases and the J gene lost 5 bases, with 10 bases spanning the gap. This chain's CDR3 is CASSVGGLDTQYF. DNA of the CDR3: TGTGCCAGCAGTGTCGGAGGGTTAGATACGCAGTATTTT.

The J gene is TRBJ2-7, the V gene TRBV30; 7 nucleotides agree with TRBD2. V trimming: 1 base; J trimming: 3 bases; junction bases outside the gene matches: 6. The CDR3 sequence is 14 residues long. Germline V CDR1 and CDR2: GTSNPN, SVGIG (reference sequence). CDR3 sequence: CAWSELGGGYEQYF. CDR3 nucleotide sequence: TGTGCCTGGAGTGAACTGGGCGGGGGCTACGAGCAGTACTTC. Combining the CDR3 with reference TRBV30 and TRBJ2-7 gives the whole variable domain SQTIHQWPATLVQPVGSPLSLECTVEGTSNPNLYWYRQAAGRGLQLLFYSVGIGQISSEVPQNLSASRPQDRQFILSSKKLLLSDSGFYLCAWSELGGGYEQYFGPGTRLTVT.

The chain employs TRBV2 and TRBJ1-4; D remains ambiguous. The CDR3 runs 15 residues. From germline, CDR1 is SNHLY and CDR2 FYNNEI. V gave up 1 base and J gave up 3 bases, with 9 bases separating them. For the CDR3, the DNA is TGTGCCAGCAGTGAAGTCGGTCGGGCTAATGAAAAACTGTTTTTT. Translated, it gives CASSEVGRANEKLFF.

V gene TRBV15 combines with J gene TRBJ2-5, with a weak D call TRBD2 (5 bases). Trimming removed 0 bases from V and 9 bases from J, with 11 bases in between. Germline V gene sequence: CDR1 LNHNV, CDR2 YYDKDF (reference sequence). This CDR3 comprises 13 residues. The CDR3 sequence: CATSRDFSEAQYF. The CDR3 nucleotides are TGTGCCACCAGCAGAGATTTTAGCGAGGCCCAGTACTTC.